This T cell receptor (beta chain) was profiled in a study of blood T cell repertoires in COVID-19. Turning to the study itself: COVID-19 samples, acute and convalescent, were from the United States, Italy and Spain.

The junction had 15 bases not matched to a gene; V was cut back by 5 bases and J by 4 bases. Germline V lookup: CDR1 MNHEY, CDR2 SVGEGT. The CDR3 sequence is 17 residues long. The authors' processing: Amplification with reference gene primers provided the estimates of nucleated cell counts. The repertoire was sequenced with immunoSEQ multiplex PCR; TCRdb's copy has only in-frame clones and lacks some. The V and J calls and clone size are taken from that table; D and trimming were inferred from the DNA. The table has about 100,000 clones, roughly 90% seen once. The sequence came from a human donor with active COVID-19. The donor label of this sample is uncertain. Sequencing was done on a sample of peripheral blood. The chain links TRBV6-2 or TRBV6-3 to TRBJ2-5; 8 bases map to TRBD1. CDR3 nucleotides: TGTGCCAGCAGTACAAACCTTGGGACAGGAAGAGGAGAGACCCAGTACTTC. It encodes CASSTNLGTGRGETQYF.